Each of the 24 T cell receptor beta chains below was sequenced from the same sample in a study of blood T cell repertoires in COVID-19. Clones were sequenced by immunoSEQ multiplex PCR, and TCRdb holds only the in-frame ones, with some missing. This sample yields hundreds of thousands of clones, of which around 86% are seen a single time; 4.4% belongs to the top ten. The sequenced sample consisted of peripheral blood. These receptors originate from a man in his fifties with acute or convalescent COVID-19.

There are many counts of this clone. This rearrangement joins TRBV4-1 to TRBJ1-1; D is unresolved. Trimming removed 1 base from V and 5 bases from J, with 11 bases in between. CDR1 is MGHRA, CDR2 YSYEKL, per germline. The CDR3 totals 14 residues. CDR3 region: CASSQGVAPTEAFF. The CDR3 nucleotides are TGCGCCAGCAGCCAAGGAGTCGCCCCAACTGAAGCTTTCTTT.

The chain uses TRBV3-1 (or the pseudogene TRBV3-2) and TRBJ2-3; D is undetermined. CDR1 and CDR2 (germline): LGHDT, YNNKEL (reference sequence). This CDR3 comprises 13 residues. V lost 4 bases to trimming and J lost 1 base, with 6 bases between them. The CDR3 loop reads CASSPSGTDTQYF. The CDR3 DNA reads TGTGCCAGCAGCCCCTCCGGCACAGATACGCAGTATTTT.

This clone was seen just once. V and J are TRBV6-5 and TRBJ1-1, with 10 bases that match TRBD1. The germline gives CDR1 MNHEY, CDR2 SVGAGI. CDR3 length: 15 residues. The V gene end was trimmed by 5 bases and the J gene end by 4 bases; junction bases not matched to a gene: 7. Written as DNA, the CDR3 is TGTGCCAGCAGTCCCTTAGGGACAGGGGTCACTGAAGCTTTCTTT. Translated: CASSPLGTGVTEAFF.

This sequence joins TRBV20-1 and TRBJ1-2, with 8 bases matching TRBD1. The CDR3 is made up of 14 amino acids. Germline values: CDR1 DFQATT, CDR2 SNEGSKA (reference sequence). The trim removed 3 bases at V and 8 bases at J, leaving 11 bases unmatched. CDR3 nucleotides: TGCAGTGCTAGTGGATCGACAGGGGTTGTGGGCTACACCTTC. Protein sequence: CSASGSTGVVGYTF.

The rearrangement links TRBV6-6 to TRBJ2-3, with TRBD2 matching 15 bases. V lost 5 bases and J lost 4; bases outside the gene matches: 4. The CDR3 sequence is 16 residues long. Germline V gene lookup returns CDR1 MNHNY and CDR2 SVGAGI (reference sequence). CDR3 loop: CASSRTSGGAPDTQYF. CDR3 nucleotide sequence: TGTGCCAGCAGTCGGACTAGCGGGGGGGCCCCAGATACGCAGTATTTT.

This clone was detected once. This sequence joins TRBV10-2 and TRBJ1-1, with D possibly matching TRBD1 (6 bases). Germline CDR1 WSHSY, CDR2 SAAADI. The CDR3 extends over 14 amino acids. V lost 5 bases and J lost 4, with 14 bases in between. The DNA for the CDR3 is TGCGCCAGCAGTTCTACAGGGAGATCCACTGAAGCTTTCTTT. This codes for CASSSTGRSTEAFF.

The CDR3 nucleotides are TGTGCCAGCAGCCCTTTCGCGACCGGGGAGCTGTTTTTT. Amino acids: CASSPFATGELFF. The gene calls are TRBV3-1 (or the pseudogene TRBV3-2) and TRBJ2-2; D not resolved. The ends were cut back, 4 bases at V and 5 bases at J, with 8 bases in the middle. CDR1 and CDR2 from the germline V gene are LGHDT and YNNKEL (reference sequence). There are 13 residues in the CDR3.

This clone showed up just a few times. This chain links TRBV6-1 with TRBJ1-2; TRBD1 matches at 7 bases. Germline V lookup: CDR1 MNHNS, CDR2 SASEGT. The CDR3 has 16 residues. Losses at the gene ends were 4 bases for V and 2 bases for J; bases not matched to a gene: 10. The CDR3 DNA reads as TGTGCCAGCAGTGCACAGGGGAAAAGGACAAACTATGGCTACACCTTC. It codes for CASSAQGKRTNYGYTF.

This clone showed up just a few times. The rearrangement joins TRBV7-2 to TRBJ2-7, with 8 bases fitting TRBD2. In germline, CDR1 is SGHTA, CDR2 FQGNSA. This CDR3 comprises 15 residues. V trimming: 1 base; J trimming: 7 bases; junction bases outside the gene matches: 9. CDR3 protein: CASSLEVGGVGEQYF. CDR3 nucleotides: TGTGCCAGCAGCTTAGAAGTCGGGGGGGTAGGTGAGCAGTACTTC.

The V call is TRBV6-6, the J call TRBJ1-1; 7 nucleotides align to TRBD1. Germline lookup yields CDR1 MNHNY and CDR2 SVGAGI (reference sequence). J was trimmed by 4 bases and V by 4 bases; bases with no gene match: 3. This CDR3 contains 13 residues. The CDR3 nucleotides read TGTGCCAGCAGTTCACAGGGGTCCACTGAAGCTTTCTTT. Protein: CASSSQGSTEAFF.

This chain joins TRBV7-8 and TRBJ2-3, with 7 bases lining up with TRBD2. Trimming at V came to 5 bases and at J to 1 base, leaving 0 bases not matched to a gene. There are 13 residues in the CDR3. Germline loops: CDR1 SGHVS, CDR2 FQNEAQ. For the CDR3, the DNA is TGTGCCAGCAGCGCGGGGGGCACAGATACGCAGTATTTT. This translates into CASSAGGTDTQYF.

The chain links TRBV5-1 to TRBJ2-2; D is perhaps TRBD2 (6 bases). CDR1 and CDR2 (germline): SGHRS, YFSETQ. The V and J ends lost 2 bases and 4 bases respectively, with 21 bases between them. This CDR3 has 18 amino acids. The CDR3 coding sequence is TGCGCCAGCAGCTTTAGGACTAAAAGGGAAATTGGCACCGGGGAGCTGTTTTTT. As protein: CASSFRTKREIGTGELFF.

This chain connects TRBV9 to TRBJ2-1; 13 nucleotides match TRBD2. V lost 3 bases and J lost 5; bases outside the gene matches: 11. The CDR3 is 18 residues long. Germline values: CDR1 SGDLS, CDR2 YYNGEE. CDR3 DNA sequence: TGTGCCAGCAGCGAGCATATACAGGGACTAGCGGGGAACAATGAGCAGTTCTTC. The encoded protein is CASSEHIQGLAGNNEQFF. Looking up the rest from reference TRBV9 and TRBJ2-1 gives the full variable domain: DSGVTQTPKHLITATGQRVTLRCSPRSGDLSVYWYQQSLDQGLQFLIQYYNGEERAKGNILERFSAQQFPDLHSELNLSSLELGDSALYFCASSEHIQGLAGNNEQFFGPGTRLTVL.

V usage is TRBV9 and J usage is TRBJ1-1; 9 bases line up with TRBD1. CDR3 length: 15 amino acids. V was clipped by 3 bases and J by 5 bases; unmatched bases: 8. Germline CDR1 and CDR2: SGDLS and YYNGEE. CDR3 in amino acids: CASSAPGQGKTEAFF. CDR3 bases: TGTGCCAGCAGCGCGCCGGGACAGGGAAAAACTGAAGCTTTCTTT.

J is TRBJ1-3 and V is TRBV29-1; D is unresolved. This CDR3 region has 13 residues. CDR1 is SQVTM and CDR2 is ANQGSEA in the germline V gene. V dropped 7 bases and J dropped 0 bases, with 10 bases sitting between them. The CDR3 region is CSATPSSGNTIYF. The CDR3 DNA follows: TGCAGCGCAACCCCGAGCTCTGGAAACACCATATATTTT.

The rearrangement links TRBV5-1 to TRBJ1-1; 7 nucleotides align to TRBD1. Trimming cost V 4 bases and J 1 base; bases outside gene matches: 10. The CDR3 covers 16 residues. Germline loops: CDR1 SGHRS, CDR2 YFSETQ. CDR3 nucleotide sequence: TGCGCCAGCAGCCAACAACCAGGGGGTCGGAACACTGAAGCTTTCTTT. Its translation: CASSQQPGGRNTEAFF.

This chain joins TRBV20-1 and TRBJ1-2; 7 positions match TRBD1. Germline V gene sequence: CDR1 DFQATT, CDR2 SNEGSKA (reference sequence). J lost 8 bases, V lost 3 bases, and 12 bases had no gene match. The CDR3 runs 14 residues. The CDR3 DNA reads TGCAGTGCTAGTGGGGCGGACAGGCCCTTGGGCTACACCTTC. Amino acid sequence: CSASGADRPLGYTF.

The CDR3 here is CASSLGGEGGYTF. Here the CDR3 DNA reads TGTGCCAGCAGCTTAGGAGGGGAGGGTGGCTACACCTTC. The genes are TRBV13 and TRBJ1-2, with D possibly being TRBD1 (5 bases). Germline V gives CDR1 PRHDT, CDR2 FYEKMQ (reference sequence). This CDR3 is 13 amino acids long. V lost 0 bases and J lost 7, with 9 bases in between.

The J gene is TRBJ2-3, the V gene TRBV4-2; 7 bases are shared with TRBD2. The ends lost 2 bases at V and 5 bases at J; junction bases unmatched: 13. Germline CDR1 is LGHNA and CDR2 is YNFKEQ. The length of the CDR3 is 17 residues. CDR3 protein: CASSQWGGRGGGDTQYF. As DNA, the CDR3 is TGTGCCAGCAGCCAATGGGGAGGGCGGGGCGGTGGAGATACGCAGTATTTT.

This clone came up once. V usage is TRBV19 and J usage is TRBJ1-5, with TRBD1 identical over 8 bases. The germline CDR1 and CDR2 sequences are LNHDA and SQIVND (reference sequence). Unmatched junction bases numbered 11, after V lost 7 bases and J lost 9 bases. The length of the CDR3 is 14 residues. CDR3 amino acids: CASTKGQAPRPQHF. In DNA, the CDR3 is TGTGCCAGTACCAAGGGACAGGCCCCCCGGCCCCAGCATTTT.

CDR3 residues: CASSPTGPYGYTF. CDR3 nucleotide sequence: TGTGCCAGCAGCCCGACAGGGCCCTATGGCTACACCTTC. J is TRBJ1-2 and V is TRBV7-9; 7 bases align to TRBD1. The CDR3 contains 13 residues. Germline CDR1 is SEHNR and CDR2 is FQNEAQ (reference sequence). V was pared by 5 bases and J by 4 bases, with 4 bases of the junction left unmatched.

The V call is TRBV5-1, the J call TRBJ2-5; 7 bases fit TRBD2. The CDR3 is 15 residues long. Per germline, CDR1 SGHRS and CDR2 YFSETQ. The V segment lost 3 bases and the J segment 5 bases; nucleotides outside the gene matches: 10. The CDR3 nucleotides read TGCGCCAGCAGCTCTCAGCGGGGAGTGGGGGAGACCCAGTACTTC. This sequence encodes CASSSQRGVGETQYF. The full variable domain, completed using reference TRBV5-1 and TRBJ2-5, is KAGVTQTPRYLIKTRGQQVTLSCSPISGHRSVSWYQQTPGQGLQFLFEYFSETQRNKGNFPGRFSGRQFSNSRSEMNVSTLELGDSALYLCASSSQRGVGETQYFGPGTRLLVL.

The V and J genes are TRBV6-5 and TRBJ1-2; the D is unclear. There are 13 residues in the CDR3. Germline CDR1 and CDR2: MNHEY and SVGAGI. V was clipped by 6 bases and J by 3 bases, with 11 bases between them. CDR3 loop: CASRSPTHYGYTF. CDR3 bases: TGTGCCAGCAGGAGCCCTACCCACTATGGCTACACCTTC.

This sequence joins TRBV6-5 and TRBJ1-2; TRBD1 might be the D (6 bases). The germline V gene encodes CDR1 MNHEY and CDR2 SVGAGI. This CDR3 region has 14 residues. Trimming pared 8 bases from V and 4 bases from J, leaving 17 bases between. CDR3 DNA sequence: TGTGCCAGCCGGGTCGGGGGGGGCACCTATGGCTACACCTTC. It yields the protein CASRVGGGTYGYTF.